The 5 T cell receptor beta chains below all came from one sample that was sequenced in a study of T cell clonotyping in hematopoietic cell transplantation. Only in-frame clones appear in the TCRdb table, and some are missing; sequencing was by immunoSEQ multiplex PCR. The data hold fewer than 45,000 clones, with roughly 88% observed a single time. Sequencing used peripheral blood mononuclear cells. The receptors here all came from a middle-aged woman in good health. Some clones in this sample may be carry-over from other donors' samples.

V is TRBV6-6 and J is TRBJ2-7; a weak D match, TRBD2 (6 bases). The length of the CDR3 is 14 residues. Trimming removed 0 bases at V and 3 bases at J, with 9 bases between. Germline CDR1 and CDR2: MNHNY and SVGAGI (reference sequence). This CDR3 is CASSYSGGNYEQYF. CDR3 DNA sequence: TGTGCCAGCAGTTACTCTGGGGGGAACTACGAGCAGTACTTC.

The chain carries TRBV6-1 and TRBJ1-1; TRBD1 matches at 7 bases. V shed 4 bases, J shed 4 bases, and the junction held 12 bases outside the gene matches. In germline, CDR1 is MNHNS, CDR2 SASEGT. CDR3 size: 16 residues. CDR3 loop: CASSARSSTGATEAFF. In nucleotides, the CDR3 is TGTGCCAGCAGTGCACGCTCAAGTACAGGGGCCACTGAAGCTTTCTTT.

The chain employs TRBV29-1 and TRBJ1-1; 9 bases align to TRBD1. From germline, CDR1 is SQVTM and CDR2 ANQGSEA. CDR3 length: 14 amino acids. Trimming at V came to 4 bases and at J to 4 bases, leaving 7 bases not matched to a gene. In DNA, the CDR3 is TGCAGCGTTGGGGACAGGGCAGGGATCACTGAAGCTTTCTTT. This gives the protein CSVGDRAGITEAFF. Combining the CDR3 with reference TRBV29-1 and TRBJ1-1 gives the whole variable domain SAVISQKPSRDICQRGTSLTIQCQVDSQVTMMFWYRQQPGQSLTLIATANQGSEATYESGFVIDKFPISRPNLTFSTLTVSNMSPEDSSIYLCSVGDRAGITEAFFGQGTRLTVV.

The chain has TRBV7-3 and TRBJ2-2, with TRBD2 matching over 8 bases. The CDR3 has 13 amino acids. With 3 bases clipped from V and 6 bases from J, the junction kept 0 bases outside the gene matches. Germline V gene sequence: CDR1 SGHTA, CDR2 FQGTGA. Written as DNA, the CDR3 is TGTGCCAGCAGCTTCGGGGGGGCCGGGGAGCTGTTTTTT. Its translation: CASSFGGAGELFF.

This rearrangement joins TRBV19 to TRBJ2-1; 9 bases are a match to TRBD1. With 4 bases clipped from V and 7 bases from J, the junction kept 2 bases outside the gene matches. This CDR3 is 13 amino acids long. Looked up from germline, CDR1 is LNHDA and CDR2 is SQIVND (reference sequence). The CDR3, as DNA: TGTGCCAGTAGTAACAGGGGGCAAAATGAGCAGTTCTTC. This translates into CASSNRGQNEQFF.